This T cell receptor (beta chain) is drawn from a study of T cell clonotyping in hematopoietic cell transplantation. Notes on the study in general: Higher Inverse Simpson Index values in graft donor and pretransplant recipient predicted broader posttransplant TCR diversity.

Of note for this clone: The antigen is undetermined.

Per germline, CDR1 MNHEY and CDR2 SVGAGI. Between the trimmed V and J ends, which lost 0 bases and 0 bases, there was a span of 12 bases. This CDR3 has 16 residues. The assay was immunoSEQ multiplex PCR, and TCRdb's table has in-frame clones only and misses some. This table has some 14,000 clones, more than 75% appearing once. The TCR was taken from a male patient in his fifties or sixties who had an allogeneic stem cell transplant from an unrelated donor, so T cells may come from the graft donor. Some clones in this sample may be carry-over from other donors' samples. The source material was PBMCs, sampled 100 days after allogeneic stem cell transplant. This chain uses TRBV6-5 with TRBJ2-7, with D perhaps TRBD1 (5 bases). The CDR3 DNA follows: TGTGCCAGCAGTTACTCTCCTGGGGCAGGCTCCTACGAGCAGTACTTC. This encodes CASSYSPGAGSYEQYF.